This T cell receptor beta chain was profiled in a study of technical replicates of blood from a handful of donors. Between the trimmed V and J ends, which lost 4 bases and 4 bases, there was a span of 15 bases. The CDR3 has 15 residues. Germline CDR1 SGDLS, CDR2 YYNGEE. TCRdb's table, derived via immunoSEQ multiplex PCR, lists solely in-frame clones and lacks some. Counted here are approximately 97,000 clones, approximately 96% occurring once; the ten biggest clones make up approximately 0.33%. The chain carries TRBV9 and TRBJ2-1; D is perhaps TRBD2 (6 bases). The receptor was isolated from a human donor in good health. Sequencing used T cells isolated from PBMCs. CDR3 coding DNA: TGTGCCAGCAGCCCCCCAGCGGGCGAGTACAATGAGCAGTTCTTC. As protein: CASSPPAGEYNEQFF.